This T cell receptor (beta chain) comes out of a study of blood T cell repertoires in COVID-19. Overall study: Acute-phase and convalescent COVID-19 samples originated in the United States, Italy and Spain. From T cells, B-cell-depleted T cells, or PBMCs came the material, which was cDNA or gDNA.

Germline V gene sequence: CDR1 LNHDA, CDR2 SQIVND (reference sequence). The CDR3 loop spans 17 amino acids. V lost 3 bases to trimming and J lost 4 bases; unmatched junction nucleotides: 13. Sequencing used immunoSEQ multiplex PCR; TCRdb keeps in-frame clones, though not all of them. The data show a few hundred thousand clones, with approximately 80% seen just once and around 4% held by the top ten. The V call is TRBV19, the J call TRBJ1-2, with TRBD1 identical over 8 bases. This clonotype was sampled from a woman in her fifties or sixties with active or convalescent COVID-19. Sequencing input: peripheral blood. CDR3 bases: TGTGCCAGTAGTATCCCTAGAAGGGCCGGACAGGGCTATGGCTACACCTTC. It encodes CASSIPRRAGQGYGYTF.